The rows below give T cell receptor beta chains drawn from one sample of a study of T cells expressing NK-cell markers. TCRdb reanalyzed the 5' RACE reads and collapses them to one entry per CDR3 protein, without DNA. Its table records approximately 440,000 distinct CDR3 sequences. The specimen sequenced was blood T cells: a sorted CD56 or NKG2C T cell subset, CD4+ or CD8+ T cells, or bulk PBMC T cells (not recorded which). The receptors originated from a woman between 45 and 65 years old in good health. Both conserved end residues are part of each CDR3.

j_call v_call cdr3_aa
TRBJ1-2 TRBV4-1 CASSQDSSYGYTF
TRBJ1-5 TRBV6-1 CATDGTRSNVGNQPQHF
TRBJ2-2 TRBV5-4 CASSPWTSGRASTGDLFF
TRBJ2-5 TRBV20-1 CSADRQDEAPQETQYF
TRBJ1-5 TRBV6-6 CASTNSGGMNNQPQHF
TRBJ2-3 TRBV20-1 CSRAGPTDTQYF
TRBJ2-5 TRBV7-2 CASSPTWGETQYF
TRBJ1-6 TRBV4-1 CASSQSGSSYNSPLHF
TRBJ1-2 TRBV12-3/TRBV12-4 CASSFSSLYGYTF
TRBJ2-3 TRBV5-1 CASTAQGDKTDTQYF
TRBJ1-1 TRBV5-5 CASSAGANTEAFF
TRBJ1-1 TRBV7-2 CATSFGFANTEAFF
TRBJ1-5 TRBV10-3 CAISEGDRNQPQHF
TRBJ2-1 TRBV11-3 CASSLEVGVYRGNEQFF
TRBJ1-4 TRBV12-3/TRBV12-4 CASSLSAGPEKLFF
TRBJ1-1 TRBV15 CATSREKRLRGAEAFF
TRBJ1-2 TRBV6-6 CASSYGIRGQGYTF
TRBJ1-1 TRBV7-8 CASSLGRGRMNTEAFF
TRBJ1-1 TRBV18 CASSPNGDIGAFF
TRBJ1-2 TRBV25-1 CASNGGYGYTF
TRBJ2-4 TRBV7-2 CASTPPQGIDIQYF
TRBJ2-2 TRBV12-3/TRBV12-4 CASTAPLTGELFF
TRBJ2-1 TRBV24-1 CATSETRTSLDEQFF
TRBJ2-3 TRBV5-1 CASSLGNARTRDTQYF
TRBJ2-2 TRBV20-1 CSARDPRIFGATGELFF
TRBJ1-1 TRBV9 CASSVIPSEAFF
TRBJ2-1 TRBV5-1 CASSLGWTTNNNEQFF
TRBJ2-3 TRBV9 CASSVVDSLADTQYF
TRBJ2-7 TRBV6-5 CASRLTADYEQYF
TRBJ1-1 TRBV7-8 CASRHLGTTEAFF
TRBJ2-2 TRBV12-3/TRBV12-4 CASAPRGGVGGELFF
TRBJ2-2 TRBV11-3 CASSPQPTGPGELFF
TRBJ2-5 TRBV18 CASSPPEVRKRETQYF
TRBJ2-1 TRBV20-1 CSARGLARVSEQFF
TRBJ2-7 TRBV7-9 CASSSRLAGGEQYF
TRBJ2-3 TRBV12-3/TRBV12-4 CASSLYVGGLRDTQYF
TRBJ2-5 TRBV18 CASSPFIQQQETQYF
TRBJ2-5 TRBV11-3 CASSIGIGGAGETQYF
TRBJ2-3 TRBV5-1 CASSFGQITDTQYF
TRBJ2-1 TRBV6-6 CASSSTLAGVGSEQFF
TRBJ2-2 TRBV27 CASSRDRFAGELFF
TRBJ2-3 TRBV5-5 CASSLPGGDTQYF
TRBJ2-3 TRBV20-1 CSATGQTTDTQYF
TRBJ1-2 TRBV4-2 CASSQVAVTNYGYTF
TRBJ2-3 TRBV5-1 CASSHLRGAVDTQYF